This T cell receptor (beta chain) came from a study of T cells in Graves' hyperthyroidism and ophthalmopathy. Study results and limitations: Ophthalmopathy was predicted by the model a median of roughly 6.6 months ahead of onset.

It was RNA transcripts that yielded the amplified TCR beta CDR3 regions. First-round RT-PCR of the TCR CDR3 relied on the HTBI primer set. TCRdb redid the calling of the multiplex PCR reads with MiXCR, one entry per CDR3 protein. The sample has roughly 700,000 distinct CDR3 sequences, 12% to 15% seen once; the top ten hold about 10%. Pregnant or lactating patients were excluded, as were those with uncontrolled infection or other autoimmune disease. In making diagnoses, clinical symptoms, serum thyroxine and TRAb, thyroid ultrasound and orbital computed tomography were all used. This clonotype was detected many times. Its antigen is undetermined. Germline-derived CDR1 and CDR2 are PRHDT and FYEKMQ (reference sequence). The CDR3 is made up of 14 amino acids. Trimming left V 3 bases short and J 8 bases short, with 14 bases between.

The chain combines TRBV13 with TRBJ2-1; D is perhaps TRBD2 (6 bases). The material sequenced was blood. The origin of this receptor is a young woman with Graves' hyperthyroidism. The CDR3 DNA reads as TGTGCCAGCAGCTTTATAGCCCGGAGGGATGAGCAGTTCTTC. It is translated as CASSFIARRDEQFF.